The rows below give T cell receptor beta chains drawn from one sample of a study of blood T cell repertoires in COVID-19. Using immunoSEQ multiplex PCR, the repertoire was profiled, and TCRdb retains in-frame clones only, with some absent. The data hold approximately 330,000 clones, with about 87% observed a single time. Specimen: peripheral blood. The receptor set was obtained from a man aged 30-40 years with COVID-19, enrolled during active disease. CDR3s include the opening cysteine and the closing phenylalanine or tryptophan. D genes are given only for firm matches. Not every row has a clone size; where given, it reads once, few, many or a size class.

D gene	V gene	J gene	clone size	CDR3 DNA	CDR3 protein
TRBD1	TRBV28	TRBJ2-2	.	TGTGCCAGCAGTTGGGACCCCTGGGGACAGGGCACCGGGGAGCTGTTTTTT	CASSWDPWGQGTGELFF
TRBD1	TRBV5-1	TRBJ1-2	.	TGCGCCAGCAGCTCGTCGACAGGGTACTCCAACTATGGCTACACCTTC	CASSSSTGYSNYGYTF
.	TRBV30	TRBJ1-2	.	TGTGCCTGGAGTGTGGGAGGGAGGGGCCGAGGCGGCTACACCTTC	CAWSVGGRGRGGYTF
.	TRBV28	TRBJ1-5	.	TGTGCCAGCAGTTTTCGAGTGTTGGGCAATCAGCCCCAGCATTTT	CASSFRVLGNQPQHF
TRBD2	TRBV6-4	TRBJ2-7	.	TGTGCCAGCAGTGACTCGACTAGCGGGAGACACGAGCAGTACTTC	CASSDSTSGRHEQYF
.	TRBV2	TRBJ1-2	few	TGTGCCAGCAGCGAACAGGGTGGTCAGGATGGCTACACCTTC	CASSEQGGQDGYTF
TRBD2	TRBV25-1	TRBJ2-3	.	TGTGCCAGCAGTGATACAGCGGGAGCAGATACGCAGTATTTT	CASSDTAGADTQYF
.	TRBV11-3	TRBJ2-5	.	TGTGCCAGCAGCTTACGCGACAATGGGGGCGGGACCCAGTACTTC	CASSLRDNGGGTQYF
.	TRBV5-5	TRBJ2-7	.	TGTGCCAGCAGCTTGGACAGGGTAGCGTACTTC	CASSLDRVAYF
TRBD1	TRBV7-3	TRBJ1-1	once	TGTGCCAGCAGCTTACCCAGGACAGGGGGGAACACTGAAGCTTTCTTT	CASSLPRTGGNTEAFF
TRBD2	TRBV6-6	TRBJ2-3	.	TGTGCCAGCAGTTACCCCTACGGGGGACTAGAAGATACGCAGTATTTT	CASSYPYGGLEDTQYF
TRBD1	TRBV7-2	TRBJ2-4	.	TGTGCCAGCAGCCCCTCCGGGACAGGGGAGGCCAAAAACATTCAGTACTTC	CASSPSGTGEAKNIQYF
.	TRBV20-1	TRBJ1-3	.	TGCAGTGCTAGTGACGGTGACAAGACGCTGGGAAACACCATATATTTT	CSASDGDKTLGNTIYF
TRBD1	TRBV24-1	TRBJ2-3	.	TGTGCCACCAGTGATTTTACAGGGGTGAAGACAGATACGCAGTATTTT	CATSDFTGVKTDTQYF
TRBD2	TRBV7-8	TRBJ2-1	.	TGTGCCAGCAGCTTTGGCCAGGGACTAGCATACAATGAGCAGTTCTTC	CASSFGQGLAYNEQFF
TRBD1	TRBV7-2	TRBJ1-3	.	TGTGCCAGCAGCTTATCCGGGACAGGGCTAACGGGAAACACCATATATTTT	CASSLSGTGLTGNTIYF
.	TRBV6-5	TRBJ1-2	once	TGTGCCAGCAGTCTAGAGGGAGGTAGCTATGGCTACACCTTC	CASSLEGGSYGYTF
.	TRBV28	TRBJ1-4	.	TGTGCCAGCAGTTCCGGGACTCCGAACGAAAAACTGTTTTTT	CASSSGTPNEKLFF
.	TRBV6-2/TRBV6-3	TRBJ2-5	.	TGTGCCAGCAGTTACGGGGGGAATCAAGAGACCCAGTACTTC	CASSYGGNQETQYF
TRBD1	TRBV4-1	TRBJ2-1	.	TGCGCCAGCAGCCAAGGTTGGACAGGGTACAATGAGCAGTTCTTC	CASSQGWTGYNEQFF
.	TRBV7-2	TRBJ2-2	.	TGTGCCAGCAGATTACTTTACACCGGGGAGCTGTTTTTT	CASRLLYTGELFF
.	TRBV19	TRBJ2-7	.	TGTGCCAGTAGTATTGCAGGCCTTAGCTCCTACGAGCAGTACTTC	CASSIAGLSSYEQYF
.	TRBV28	TRBJ2-3	.	TGTGCCAGCTTCCCGGTAGGGGGAAGCACAGATACGCAGTATTTT	CASFPVGGSTDTQYF
.	TRBV4-3	TRBJ2-2	.	TGCGCCAGCAGCCAAACCAGGGGAATCAACACCGGGGAGCTGTTTTTT	CASSQTRGINTGELFF
TRBD1	TRBV10-3	TRBJ1-4	.	TGTGCCATCAGCCAACAGGGGGGGGTCTCGGAAAAACTGTTTTTT	CAISQQGGVSEKLFF
TRBD1	TRBV19	TRBJ2-7	.	TGTGCCAGTAGTATGGATTCCGGGACAGGGCTAGGCGAGCAGTACTTC	CASSMDSGTGLGEQYF
TRBD1	TRBV5-1	TRBJ2-1	.	TGCGCCAGCAGCTCAACTTGGACAGGGATCAATGAGCAGTTCTTC	CASSSTWTGINEQFF
.	TRBV27	TRBJ1-1	.	TGTGCCAGCAGTTTATGGGGCAAAAGGGACACTGAAGCTTTCTTT	CASSLWGKRDTEAFF
.	TRBV27	TRBJ1-5	.	TGTGCCAGCAGTCGACAGCCTAATCAGCCCCAGCATTTT	CASSRQPNQPQHF
.	TRBV20-1	TRBJ2-1	.	TGCAGTGCTAGTTTAGGTTGGACTAACTCCTACAATGAGCAGTTCTTC	CSASLGWTNSYNEQFF
TRBD1	TRBV19	TRBJ2-3	.	TGTGCCAGTAGTACAGGGGGTTTTACAGATACGCAGTATTTT	CASSTGGFTDTQYF
.	TRBV6-5	TRBJ2-3	.	TGTGCCAGCAGCATGGACGGGAAGGCCTGGGATACGCAGTATTTT	CASSMDGKAWDTQYF
TRBD1	TRBV11-2	TRBJ2-3	.	TGTGCCAGCAGCTTTCAGGGGACAGGGCGGGATACGCAGTATTTT	CASSFQGTGRDTQYF
.	TRBV30	TRBJ1-4	.	TGTGCCTGGAGTCCGGACGGGCCGGGGGAAAAACTGTTTTTT	CAWSPDGPGEKLFF
.	TRBV5-1	TRBJ1-4	.	TGCGCCAGCAGACAGGGACGGCATAATGAAAAACTGTTTTTT	CASRQGRHNEKLFF
TRBD1	TRBV2	TRBJ1-2	.	TGTGCCGGGAGGAGGGGGCCGTCTGGGGATGGCTACACCTTC	CAGRRGPSGDGYTF
.	TRBV5-1	TRBJ2-7	.	TGCGCCAGCAGCCTCCGTGAGGGATACGAGCAGTACTTC	CASSLREGYEQYF
.	TRBV6-5	TRBJ1-2	.	TGTGCCAGCTCCTTCAGGAGGTCAACATTGGATGGCTACACCTTC	CASSFRRSTLDGYTF
.	TRBV6-2/TRBV6-3	TRBJ1-1	.	TGTGCCAGCAGCCGAACGACAATCACTGAAGCTTTCTTT	CASSRTTITEAFF
TRBD1	TRBV7-9	TRBJ1-5	.	TGTGCCAGCAGCCGCATCGGGACAGACAATCAGCCCCAGCATTTT	CASSRIGTDNQPQHF
TRBD1	TRBV5-1	TRBJ2-7	.	TGCGCCGGTGTACAGGGGTTCAACGAGCAGTACTTC	CAGVQGFNEQYF
.	TRBV5-4	TRBJ1-4	.	TGTGCCAGCAGCTCAGGGCTAAATGAAAAACTGTTTTTT	CASSSGLNEKLFF
TRBD1	TRBV11-2	TRBJ2-2	few	TGTGCCAGCAGCTTAGAGGGGACAGGGAGCGGGGAGCTGTTTTTT	CASSLEGTGSGELFF
.	TRBV11-2	TRBJ1-4	.	TGTGCCAGCAGCTTAGAAACTCGGTCAACTAATGAAAAACTGTTTTTT	CASSLETRSTNEKLFF
.	TRBV28	TRBJ1-2	.	TGTGCCAGCAGTCGCTATGGCTACACCTTC	CASSRYGYTF
TRBD1	TRBV7-2	TRBJ1-1	once	TGTGCCAGCAGCTCCGACAGGGCGGAAGCTTTCTTT	CASSSDRAEAFF